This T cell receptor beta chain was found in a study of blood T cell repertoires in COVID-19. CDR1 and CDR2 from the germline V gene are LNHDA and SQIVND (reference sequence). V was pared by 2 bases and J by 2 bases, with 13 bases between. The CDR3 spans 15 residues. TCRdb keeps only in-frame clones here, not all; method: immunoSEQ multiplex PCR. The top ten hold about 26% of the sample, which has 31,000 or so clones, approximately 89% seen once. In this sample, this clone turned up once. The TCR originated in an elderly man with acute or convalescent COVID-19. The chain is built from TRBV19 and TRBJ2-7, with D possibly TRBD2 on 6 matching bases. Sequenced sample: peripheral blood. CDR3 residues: CASSITWRETYEQYF. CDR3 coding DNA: TGTGCCAGTAGTATAACCTGGCGGGAAACCTACGAGCAGTACTTC.